The T cell receptor beta chain described here comes from a study of T cells after yellow fever vaccination. The junction had 4 bases not matched to a gene; V was cut back by 5 bases and J by 6 bases. CDR3 length: 13 amino acids. The V gene's germline CDR1 is DFQATT and CDR2 SNEGSKA (reference sequence). TCRdb re-called the 5' RACE reads with MiXCR, one entry per CDR3 protein. Seen here are nearly 300,000 distinct CDR3 sequences, around 10% observed once, and the top ten hold 3% to 4%. This clonotype was picked up many times. The receptor was isolated from a young man who received the YFV17D yellow fever vaccine. The specimen comprised CD4+ T cells sorted from PBMCs, sampled 5 days after the yellow fever booster vaccination. The V gene is TRBV20-1, the J gene TRBJ1-4; TRBD1 aligns across 9 bases. The CDR3 DNA sequence: TGCAGTGCTCGGACAGGGGTGGATGAAAAACTGTTTTTT. Translating it yields CSARTGVDEKLFF.